The entry below gives a single T cell receptor beta chain sequence along with its context. TCRdb re-derived calls from the 5' RACE reads in MiXCR, one entry per CDR3 protein. The repertoire has about 190,000 distinct CDR3 sequences, about 15% of them found once; the top ten carry 40%. Trimming took 4 bases from V and 1 from J, leaving 5 bases between them. The V gene's germline CDR1 is MRHNA and CDR2 SNTAGT. This CDR3 spans 13 amino acids. This specimen comes from a study of identical twins. These data were also reused for a study on T cells expressing NK-cell markers.

The rearrangement links TRBV6-4 to TRBJ1-5; D call uncertain. The sample taken for sequencing was CD8+ T cells sorted from blood. This receptor was obtained from a young woman in good health. CDR3 residues: CASSVTSNQPQHF. CDR3 sequence (DNA): TGTGCCAGCAGTGTGACAAGCAATCAGCCCCAGCATTTT.